The next 32 T cell receptor beta chains were all read from a single sample in a study of cytomegalovirus exposure and HLA in healthy donors. It was with 60 Vbeta and 13 Jbeta primers that the PCR ran. Measured with immunoSEQ multiplex PCR; TCRdb has only the in-frame clones, and not every one. The sample includes around 140,000 clones, 80% to 85% of them seen just once. Specimen: PBMCs. These receptors were obtained from a woman between 45 and 60 years old in good health and CMV-seropositive.

V usage is TRBV2 and J usage is TRBJ2-5; 8 nucleotides align to TRBD1. The CDR3 is 14 residues long. Germline V gene data show CDR1 as SNHLY and CDR2 as FYNNEI. The V gene end was trimmed by 6 bases and the J gene end by 1 base; junction bases not matched to a gene: 4. The CDR3 nucleotides read TGTGCCAGCAGCGAGGACAGGGTCCAAGAGACCCAGTACTTC. Residues: CASSEDRVQETQYF.

The rearrangement joins TRBV7-2 to TRBJ2-7, with TRBD1 matching 7 bases. The V segment lost 1 base and the J segment 9 bases; nucleotides outside the gene matches: 12. CDR1 and CDR2 (germline): SGHTA, FQGNSA. This CDR3 has 15 amino acids. The CDR3 nucleotides read TGTGCCAGCAGCTTAGTTAGACAGGGCCCTCACCCGCAGTACTTC. The encoded protein is CASSLVRQGPHPQYF.

This clone was seen a few times. Within the sample, other DNA sequences also encode this same CDR3. The rearrangement links TRBV20-1 to TRBJ1-1; D may be TRBD1 (5 bases). Germline V gene data show CDR1 as DFQATT and CDR2 as SNEGSKA (reference sequence). The CDR3 runs to 11 residues. The V end lost 5 bases, the J end lost 6 bases, and 10 bases lay between the germline ends. The CDR3 sequence is CSARRQPEAFF. For the CDR3, the DNA is TGCAGTGCTCGGCGACAGCCTGAAGCTTTCTTT.

J is TRBJ1-5 and V is TRBV2; D is ambiguous. The V gene lost 10 bases and the J gene lost 2 bases, with 15 bases spanning the gap. Germline V gene sequence: CDR1 SNHLY, CDR2 FYNNEI. The CDR3 is 14 amino acids. The CDR3 reads CATTQVRGNQPQHF. For the CDR3, the DNA is TGTGCCACCACGCAGGTGAGGGGCAATCAGCCCCAGCATTTT.

This chain links TRBV12-5 with TRBJ1-1; possibly TRBD1 for D (5 bases). CDR3 length: 14 amino acids. Germline CDR1 LGHNT, CDR2 FRNRAP. V gave up 5 bases and J gave up 1 base, with 11 bases separating them. CDR3 amino acids: CASGVDSPNTEAFF. The DNA of the CDR3 is TGTGCTAGTGGTGTCGACAGTCCGAACACTGAAGCTTTCTTT.

The chain has TRBV30 and TRBJ2-3; a possible D gene is TRBD1 (6 bases). There are 18 residues in the CDR3. Germline values: CDR1 GTSNPN, CDR2 SVGIG (reference sequence). V lost 3 bases to trimming and J lost 2 bases, with 24 bases between them. Written as DNA, the CDR3 is TGTGCCTGGAGCGTACTTCGCGAGGGGGTCCAATTCACAGATACGCAGTATTTT. It specifies CAWSVLREGVQFTDTQYF. Combining the CDR3 with reference TRBV30 and TRBJ2-3 gives the whole variable domain SQTIHQWPATLVQPVGSPLSLECTVEGTSNPNLYWYRQAAGRGLQLLFYSVGIGQISSEVPQNLSASRPQDRQFILSSKKLLLSDSGFYLCAWSVLREGVQFTDTQYFGPGTRLTVL.

V is TRBV7-9 and J is TRBJ1-4, with D possibly being TRBD1 (6 bases). V was pared by 1 base and J by 7 bases, with 10 bases between. The CDR3 is made up of 14 amino acids. The germline CDR1 and CDR2 sequences are SEHNR and FQNEAQ (reference sequence). The CDR3 DNA reads as TGTGCCAGCAGCTTAGGGGACAACCCTGAAAAACTGTTTTTT. It encodes CASSLGDNPEKLFF.

The V and J genes are TRBV5-1 and TRBJ2-7, with D hard to call. Trimming shortened V by 1 base and J by 6 bases, and 8 bases separated the two germline ends. Per the germline V gene, CDR1 is SGHRS and CDR2 is YFSETQ. This CDR3 spans 12 amino acids. Here the CDR3 DNA reads TGCGCCAGCAGCTTGCGAGGCCTCGAGCAGTACTTC. This codes for CASSLRGLEQYF.

The chain uses TRBV10-3 and TRBJ2-1; 7 bases are shared with TRBD2. V shed 0 bases, J shed 3 bases, and the junction held 2 bases outside the gene matches. The CDR3 has 15 residues. Germline CDR1 reads ENHRY; CDR2 reads SYGVKD. This chain's CDR3 is CAISESASGYNEQFF. The CDR3 region has the DNA TGTGCCATCAGTGAGTCGGCTAGCGGCTACAATGAGCAGTTCTTC.

V gene TRBV28 combines with J gene TRBJ1-1; a weak D match, TRBD1 (6 bases). The CDR3 spans 16 residues. Germline CDR1 MDHEN, CDR2 SYDVKM. V shed 2 bases and J shed 3 bases, with 16 bases lying between them. The CDR3 reads CASSLIGAGADTEAFF. The CDR3 bases are TGTGCCAGCAGTTTAATAGGTGCAGGGGCGGACACTGAAGCTTTCTTT.

This chain connects TRBV9 to TRBJ1-1; the D gene is possibly TRBD1 (5 bases). Germline CDR1 reads SGDLS; CDR2 reads YYNGEE. This CDR3 region has 13 residues. Trimming left V 0 bases short and J 10 bases short, with 13 bases between. The chain's CDR3 is CASSVAPGLGAFF. CDR3 nucleotide sequence: TGTGCCAGCAGCGTAGCCCCGGGACTCGGAGCTTTCTTT.

The sample holds a few counts of this clone. J is TRBJ1-5 and V is TRBV5-5; 8 bases align to TRBD1. Germline CDR1 SGHKS, CDR2 YYEKEE (reference sequence). The V gene end was trimmed by 3 bases and the J gene end by 3 bases; junction bases not matched to a gene: 8. The CDR3 extends over 16 amino acids. The chain's CDR3 is CASSSTGTGPNQPQHF. In DNA, the CDR3 is TGTGCCAGCAGCTCCACCGGGACAGGTCCCAATCAGCCCCAGCATTTT.

This clone was found once. The V and J genes are TRBV28 and TRBJ2-1; D is unresolved. The germline V gene has CDR1 MDHEN and CDR2 SYDVKM. V was cut by 5 bases and J by 9 bases, with 11 bases left in between. This CDR3 is 12 amino acids long. Here the CDR3 DNA reads TGTGCCAGCAGTACAATATCGCTTGAGCAGTTCTTC. Translating gives CASSTISLEQFF.

The chain is built from TRBV5-4 and TRBJ1-3; TRBD1 aligns across 10 bases. CDR1 SGHNT and CDR2 YYREEE come from the germline V gene (reference sequence). The length of the CDR3 is 17 residues. Trimming took 3 bases from V and 0 from J; bases not matched to a gene: 6. CDR3 nucleotides: TGTGCCAGCAGCTCGGGGACAGGGGCGTACTCTGGAAACACCATATATTTT. Amino acid sequence: CASSSGTGAYSGNTIYF.

V gene TRBV28 combines with J gene TRBJ2-7; 11 bases are shared with TRBD2. Germline trimming cut 5 bases from V and 3 bases from J; bases unmatched to any gene: 6. The CDR3 consists of 15 residues. CDR1 MDHEN and CDR2 SYDVKM come from the germline V gene. The CDR3 DNA is TGTGCCAGCAGTGAGACCGGGACTAGCGGCTACGAGCAGTACTTC. It encodes CASSETGTSGYEQYF. Variable domain in full (rest from reference TRBV28 and TRBJ2-7): DVKVTQSSRYLVKRTGEKVFLECVQDMDHENMFWYRQDPGLGLRLIYFSYDVKMKEKGDIPEGYSVSREKKERFSLILESASTNQTSMYLCASSETGTSGYEQYFGPGTRLTVT.

This clone was recorded a few times. The chain uses TRBV5-1 and TRBJ2-3; tentatively, D is TRBD2 (5 bases). V was trimmed by 3 bases and J by 0 bases, leaving 11 bases between them. This CDR3 has 15 amino acids. Per germline, CDR1 SGHRS and CDR2 YFSETQ. This CDR3 reads CASSSTTSSTDTQYF. CDR3 sequence (DNA): TGCGCCAGCAGCTCGACTACCTCTAGCACAGATACGCAGTATTTT.

The rearrangement joins TRBV5-1 to TRBJ2-3; D is possibly TRBD1 (6 bases). V shed 2 bases and J shed 3 bases, with 16 bases lying between them. CDR3 length: 16 residues. CDR1 SGHRS and CDR2 YFSETQ come from the germline V gene. The chain's CDR3 is CASSFTHRVVTDTQYF. The CDR3 region has the DNA TGCGCCAGCAGCTTTACGCACAGGGTGGTGACAGATACGCAGTATTTT. The complete variable domain, with remaining parts taken from reference TRBV5-1 and TRBJ2-3, reads KAGVTQTPRYLIKTRGQQVTLSCSPISGHRSVSWYQQTPGQGLQFLFEYFSETQRNKGNFPGRFSGRQFSNSRSEMNVSTLELGDSALYLCASSFTHRVVTDTQYFGPGTRLTVL.

This clone turned up a few times. This chain uses TRBV7-3 with TRBJ2-6, with D tentatively TRBD1 (6 bases). V lost 5 bases and J lost 4, with 12 bases in between. CDR1 and CDR2 from the germline V gene are SGHTA and FQGTGA. The CDR3 runs 15 residues. The CDR3 DNA sequence: TGTGCCAGCAGCCAGGGGACCCCAGGGGCCAACGTCCTGACTTTC. Translating gives CASSQGTPGANVLTF.

The chain carries TRBV5-1 and TRBJ1-1, with no clear D. Germline V gene data show CDR1 as SGHRS and CDR2 as YFSETQ. V was clipped by 3 bases and J by 4 bases, with 13 bases between them. The CDR3 contains 14 residues. DNA for the CDR3: TGCGCCAGCAGCTCACAATATCCGGGCACTGAAGCTTTCTTT. Translated, it gives CASSSQYPGTEAFF.

This chain connects TRBV7-3 to TRBJ2-3; 9 bases line up with TRBD2. The germline gives CDR1 SGHTA, CDR2 FQGTGA. This CDR3 contains 18 residues. Trimming removed 0 bases from V and 2 bases from J; junction bases left unmatched: 9. The CDR3 nucleotides read TGTGCCAGCAGCTTAACTGGGGTAGCGGGAGTTCTCACAGATACGCAGTATTTT. Translation gives CASSLTGVAGVLTDTQYF.

This chain joins TRBV5-1 and TRBJ2-2, with 9 positions matching TRBD1. CDR1 and CDR2 from the germline V gene are SGHRS and YFSETQ. The CDR3 runs 15 residues. V was clipped by 4 bases and J by 3 bases; unmatched bases: 4. CDR3 nucleotide sequence: TGCGCCAGCAGCGAGGGACAGGGCGACACCGGGGAGCTGTTTTTT. It is translated as CASSEGQGDTGELFF.

This chain links TRBV4-2 with TRBJ1-2; D is uncertain. Germline CDR1 and CDR2: LGHNA and YNFKEQ. This CDR3 comprises 16 residues. Trimming left V 5 bases short and J 8 bases short, with 24 bases between. CDR3 in DNA: TGTGCCAGCAGCGGAGCGGACCGGCGGGAGAGATCGGGCTACACCTTC. Its protein product is CASSGADRRERSGYTF.

Comment on this clone: Different DNA sequences within this sample yield the same CDR3. The chain employs TRBV7-3 and TRBJ2-7, with D possibly matching TRBD1 (5 bases). V lost 2 bases and J lost 0, with 11 bases in between. From germline, CDR1 is SGHTA and CDR2 FQGTGA. CDR3 size: 15 residues. The CDR3 loop is CASSLRGRVSYEQYF. CDR3 sequence (DNA): TGTGCCAGCAGCTTACGAGGCAGGGTCTCCTACGAGCAGTACTTC.

This clone has only one observation. The chain joins TRBV21-1 to TRBJ2-5; the table's D call, TRBD2, has no DNA check behind it. Matching the DNA end better, TRBJ2-7 makes the J call doubtful. TRBV21-1 is noted as a pseudogene. This CDR3 has 16 amino acids. CDR3 loop: CASSKVGGASSYEQYF. As DNA, the CDR3 is TGTGCCAGCAGCAAAGTTGGGGGGGCGAGCTCCTACGAGCAGTACTTC.

This clone was recorded only once. This sequence joins TRBV18 and TRBJ2-7; D gene unclear. V lost 0 bases and J lost 5, with 14 bases in between. The CDR3 sequence is 15 residues long. Germline CDR1 is KGHSH and CDR2 is LQKENI. This chain's CDR3 is CASSPPALGGHEQYF. Written as DNA, the CDR3 is TGTGCCAGCTCACCACCGGCCCTTGGCGGCCACGAGCAGTACTTC.

V is TRBV7-9 and J is TRBJ2-2, with a possible D match to TRBD2 (5 bases). V lost 6 bases to trimming and J lost 1 base, with 12 bases between them. This CDR3 region has 15 residues. Germline CDR1 SEHNR, CDR2 FQNEAQ (reference sequence). CDR3 coding DNA: TGTGCCAGCAGGTGGGGAGATCGGAACACCGGGGAGCTGTTTTTT. Its translation is CASRWGDRNTGELFF.

In this sample, this clone turned up once. J is TRBJ1-2 and V is TRBV4-3; no definite D call. V lost 0 bases, J lost 5 bases, and 7 bases lay in between. This CDR3 contains 13 residues. Looked up from germline, CDR1 is LGHNA and CDR2 is YSLEER. For the CDR3, the DNA is TGCGCCAGCAGCCAAGATCCGCGGTATGGCTACACCTTC. Translating gives CASSQDPRYGYTF.

This clone was seen a handful of times. CDR3 loop: CASDSYREVPGANVLTF. CDR3 DNA sequence: TGTGCCAGCGACTCGTACCGGGAGGTTCCTGGGGCCAACGTCCTGACTTTC. The gene calls are TRBV28 and TRBJ2-6; 7 nucleotides align to TRBD2. CDR3 length equals 17 residues. V trimming: 8 bases; J trimming: 2 bases; junction bases outside the gene matches: 12. Germline CDR1 MDHEN, CDR2 SYDVKM. Filled out from reference TRBV28 and TRBJ2-6, the complete variable domain reads DVKVTQSSRYLVKRTGEKVFLECVQDMDHENMFWYRQDPGLGLRLIYFSYDVKMKEKGDIPEGYSVSREKKERFSLILESASTNQTSMYLCASDSYREVPGANVLTFGAGSRLTVL.

This chain connects TRBV11-1 to TRBJ2-3, with 16 nucleotides matching TRBD2. This CDR3 spans 19 amino acids. V gave up 4 bases and J gave up 1 base; unmatched junction bases: 8. Germline CDR1 SGHAT, CDR2 FQDESV (reference sequence). The CDR3: CASSYTGLAGGLGTDTQYF. The DNA of the CDR3 is TGTGCCAGCAGCTACACGGGACTAGCGGGGGGGCTGGGCACAGATACGCAGTATTTT.

The chain has TRBV6-5 and TRBJ1-2, with TRBD1 matching 8 bases. Germline CDR1 is MNHEY and CDR2 is SVGAGI. The CDR3 length is 15 residues. The J segment lost 10 bases and the V segment lost 0 bases, leaving 10 bases of the junction unmatched. The CDR3 DNA reads as TGTGCCAGCAGTTACTCGAGACAGGGGCAGACCCACTACACCTTC. This codes for CASSYSRQGQTHYTF.

The rearrangement uses TRBV30 and TRBJ1-4; D uncertain. The CDR3 runs 12 residues. CDR1 and CDR2 from the germline V gene are GTSNPN and SVGIG (reference sequence). Trimming removed 5 bases from V and 8 bases from J, with 12 bases in between. The CDR3 protein is CAWGLRWEKLFF. In DNA form, the CDR3 reads TGTGCCTGGGGCCTCAGATGGGAAAAACTGTTTTTT.

J is TRBJ2-3 and V is TRBV15; D remains unclear. Trimming took off 6 bases at V and 2 bases at J, with 15 bases between the two ends. The CDR3 contains 15 residues. Germline V CDR1 and CDR2: LNHNV, YYDKDF (reference sequence). The CDR3 protein is CATRHVTANTDTQYF. In DNA form, the CDR3 reads TGTGCCACCAGGCACGTCACAGCTAACACAGATACGCAGTATTTT. The whole variable domain, filled in from reference TRBV15 and TRBJ2-3, reads DAMVIQNPRYQVTQFGKPVTLSCSQTLNHNVMYWYQQKSSQAPKLLFHYYDKDFNNEADTPDNFQSRRPNTSFCFLDIRSPGLGDTAMYLCATRHVTANTDTQYFGPGTRLTVL.